The rows below give T cell receptor beta chains drawn from one sample of a study of read filtering for tumor transcriptome and immune sequencing. TCRdb used MiXCR to reprocess the reads, holding one entry per CDR3 protein. Of more than 20,000 distinct CDR3 sequences in the sample, about 20% are singletons; the top ten hold about 51%. Sequencing was performed on a population of CD138-negative cells sorted from bone marrow. The receptors derive from a donor over 35 with multiple myeloma. CDR3s include the opening cysteine and the closing phenylalanine or tryptophan. D genes are given only for firm matches. The listing skips clone size in some rows; elsewhere it reads once, few, many or a size class.

v_call	d_call	j_call	clone_size	cdr3_nt	cdr3_aa
TRBV5-4	NA	TRBJ2-1	many	TGTGCCAGCAGCTTGCGGGGGCCGGGGGACAATGAGCAGTTCTTC	CASSLRGPGDNEQFF
TRBV5-4	NA	TRBJ1-2	few	TGTGCCAGCAGCTTGGGGGACGGAAGCTATGGCTACACCTTC	CASSLGDGSYGYTF
TRBV20-1	NA	TRBJ1-5	many	TGCAGTGCGTCGAGCCCGGCAGGGGTGTTTCAGCCCCAGCATTTT	CSASSPAGVFQPQHF
TRBV7-9	NA	TRBJ1-1	few	TGTGCCAGCAGCACCACAGGGTCATCTGAAGCTTTCTTT	CASSTTGSSEAFF
TRBV3-1	TRBD2	TRBJ2-7	NA	TGTGCCAGCAGCTATGGACTAGCAGTCGACGAGCAGTACTTC	CASSYGLAVDEQYF
TRBV20-1	NA	TRBJ2-1	NA	TGCAGTGCTAGAGTCAGGGGTAGCTCCTACAATGAGCAGTTCTTC	CSARVRGSSYNEQFF
TRBV29-1	NA	TRBJ2-1	many	TGCAGCGTTGGTTCCGAGACTTACTACAATGAGCAGTTCTTC	CSVGSETYYNEQFF
TRBV18	TRBD2	TRBJ2-5	many	TGTGCCAGCTCGGTAGCACTAGCGGGGCATCAAGAGACCCAGTACTTC	CASSVALAGHQETQYF
TRBV19	NA	TRBJ1-5	NA	TGTGCCAGTAAAGGAGGGGACGTCCAGCCCCAGCATTTT	CASKGGDVQPQHF
TRBV20-1	NA	TRBJ1-1	few	TGCAGTGCGAGGCTAGGGGGGAGGGACACTGAAGCTTTCTTT	CSARLGGRDTEAFF
TRBV24-1	NA	TRBJ2-5	many	TGTGCCACCAGTGATCTTGAGACCCAGTACTTC	CATSDLETQYF
TRBV2	TRBD1	TRBJ1-6	many	TGTGCCAGCAGTGAGCCGAGGGGGCGGGATAATTCACCCCTCCACTTT	CASSEPRGRDNSPLHF
TRBV18	NA	TRBJ2-3	few	TGTGCCAGCTCACCACCGTCTAGAGATACGCAGTATTTT	CASSPPSRDTQYF
TRBV19	TRBD2	TRBJ2-1	many	TGTGCCAGTAGCCCCCTCGGGGGGTTCTACAATGAGCAGTTCTTC	CASSPLGGFYNEQFF
TRBV24-1	NA	TRBJ2-2	many	TGTGCCACGGAGGCGCAGACCGGGGAGCTGTTTTTT	CATEAQTGELFF
TRBV29-1	TRBD1	TRBJ1-4	many	TGCAGCGGGCGACAGGGTAATGAAAAACTGTTTTTT	CSGRQGNEKLFF
TRBV2	NA	TRBJ2-6	many	TGTGCCAGCAAGGCGGACACCCCGTTGACCAACGTCCTGACTTTC	CASKADTPLTNVLTF
TRBV7-2	NA	TRBJ1-2	many	TGTGCCAGCAGCTTAGAGTCCTTTAACTATGGCTACACCTTC	CASSLESFNYGYTF
TRBV9	TRBD2	TRBJ2-7	many	TGTGCCAGCAGCCCTCGTACTAGCGGGGGTCGAGAGCAGTACTTC	CASSPRTSGGREQYF
TRBV20-1	NA	TRBJ1-1	few	TGCAGTGCTTACCTCGACCCCGGTACTGAAGCTTTCTTT	CSAYLDPGTEAFF
TRBV7-2	NA	TRBJ1-5	many	TGTGCCAGCAGCGTCCACAGGGATCAGCCCCAGCATTTT	CASSVHRDQPQHF
TRBV5-1	TRBD1	TRBJ2-1	many	TGCGCCAGCAGCGCATCGGTCCCAGGGGGTCGGAACAATGAGCAGTTCTTC	CASSASVPGGRNNEQFF
TRBV19	TRBD1	TRBJ1-2	many	TGTGCCAGTAGTATGGGGACAGCCTATGGCTACACCTTC	CASSMGTAYGYTF
TRBV20-1	NA	TRBJ2-7	once	TGCAGTGCCCCGAGGCGGCGGGGCACCTACGAGCAGTACTTC	CSAPRRRGTYEQYF
TRBV6-5	NA	TRBJ2-5	few	TGTGCCAGCAGTCTCCAGGGTCGCCAAGAGACCCAGTACTTC	CASSLQGRQETQYF
TRBV20-1	NA	TRBJ1-5	NA	TGCAGTGCCACAACCCCGGGGGCCGATCAGCCCCAGCATTTT	CSATTPGADQPQHF
TRBV27	NA	TRBJ2-1	medium-sized	TGTGCCAGCAGTCCCCGGTCCACCTACAATGAGCAGTTCTTC	CASSPRSTYNEQFF
TRBV29-1	NA	TRBJ1-1	NA	TGCAGCGTTTTCCGTCACGGGGGGGGCGGCACTGAAGCTTTCTTT	CSVFRHGGGGTEAFF
TRBV20-1	NA	TRBJ2-7	many	TGCAGTGCTCGGACGCCAGCCTACGAGCAGTACTTC	CSARTPAYEQYF